This T cell receptor beta chain came from a study of OX40 agonist ivuxolimab in advanced cancers. Study results and caveats: Fewer expanded clones were found on average in CD4+ than in CD8+ T cells.

In the case of this clone: What it binds is unknown.

Sequenced by immunoSEQ multiplex PCR; TCRdb stores in-frame clones only, minus some. The sample has under 80,000 clones, about 91% seen once; the top ten hold 18%. The germline V and J ends were trimmed by 3 bases and 1 base, with 13 bases remaining between them. CDR1 is SGHTA, CDR2 FQGNSA, per germline. The length of the CDR3 is 17 residues. Specimen: CD4+ or CD8+ T cells sorted from blood, collected in a trial of the OX40 agonist ivuxolimab. J is TRBJ2-6 and V is TRBV7-2; D is unresolved. The origin of this receptor is an adult with an advanced solid tumor such as melanoma, head and neck, liver or kidney cancer. This CDR3 is CASSLATFGSGANVLTF. The CDR3 bases are TGTGCCAGCAGCTTGGCGACGTTCGGGTCTGGGGCCAACGTCCTGACTTTC. Full variable domain (missing parts from reference TRBV7-2 and TRBJ2-6): GAGVSQSPSNKVTEKGKDVELRCDPISGHTALYWYRQSLGQGLEFLIYFQGNSAPDKSGLPSDRFSAERTGGSVSTLTIQRTQQEDSAVYLCASSLATFGSGANVLTFGAGSRLTVL.